These 30 T cell receptor beta chains originate from one sample sequenced in a study of regulatory T cells in long-lasting Graves disease. Time point reported: persistent/refractory GD, antithyroid drugs over 5 years with positive TRAb. Scientists built the TCR library using RNA that was extracted from PBMCs. Building the TCR beta libraries relied on iRepertoire HTBI primers, and CDR3 regions underwent Arm-PCR. TCRdb re-analysed the multiplex PCR reads in MiXCR, keeping a single row per CDR3 protein. The profile shows 650,000 to 700,000 distinct CDR3 sequences, 30% of them singletons. The input for sequencing was peripheral blood mononuclear cells (PBMCs), taken when the disease was refractory, from a patient treated with antithyroid drugs. All receptors derive from a female donor with Graves disease.

This clonotype was observed once. The V call is TRBV6-1, the J call TRBJ1-6; D might be TRBD1 (5 bases). The CDR3 is 13 amino acids. Trimming took 6 bases from V and 10 from J, leaving 13 bases between them. From germline, CDR1 is MNHNS and CDR2 SASEGT. The CDR3 reads CASRDGGVSPLHF. The CDR3 nucleotides read TGTGCCAGCAGGGATGGAGGGGTATCACCCCTCCACTTT.

In its sample, this clonotype was seen a few times. The chain employs TRBV3-1 and TRBJ1-2, with TRBD1 as a possible D gene (6 bases). V dropped 5 bases and J dropped 3 bases, with 19 bases sitting between them. Germline V gene data show CDR1 as LGHDT and CDR2 as YNNKEL (reference sequence). The CDR3 has 16 amino acids. The CDR3 coding sequence is TGTGCCAGCAGCATCTATCCTGGACCAGGGGACTATGGCTACACCTTC. It specifies CASSIYPGPGDYGYTF.

A word on this clonotype: A junction end diverges from the germline sequence, so it may reflect a read error. The V gene is TRBV7-2, the J gene TRBJ1-4, with D possibly being TRBD1 (5 bases). This CDR3 has 17 amino acids. Germline CDR1 and CDR2: SGHTA and FQGNSA. The CDR3 loop is CVSRLDRDPRRWEKLFF. DNA of the CDR3: TGTGTCAGCAGGCTAGACCGGGACCCCCGTCGGTGGGAAAAACTGTTTTTT.

This clonotype turned up a few times. The junction differs from germline at one of its ends, possibly a read error. The rearrangement links TRBV7-9 to TRBJ1-3; no clear D gene. Looked up from germline, CDR1 is SEHNR and CDR2 is FQNEAQ (reference sequence). The CDR3 runs to 12 residues. CDR3 nucleotides: TGTGCCAGCAGCTTAGAGCCCTCAGCCCCTCATTTT. Translation: CASSLEPSAPHF.

The rearrangement joins TRBV10-3 to TRBJ1-1; weak D call: TRBD1 (5 bases). V was trimmed by 7 bases and J by 4 bases, leaving 22 bases between them. Germline lookup yields CDR1 ENHRY and CDR2 SYGVKD. The CDR3 has 16 amino acids. The DNA of the CDR3 is TGTGCCATCACCGCCGGGACCCCTGGGAGTCTCACTGAAGCTTTCTTT. Protein product: CAITAGTPGSLTEAFF.

On this clonotype itself: The junction differs from germline at one of its ends, possibly a read error. The CDR3 DNA reads TGTGCCAGCAGCCTAACGCGGGCTGGGGGAAAACTGTTTTTT. It encodes CASSLTRAGGKLFF. The chain is built from TRBV7-3 and TRBJ1-4; D may be TRBD1 (5 bases). Germline V gene sequence: CDR1 SGHTA, CDR2 FQGTGA. The CDR3 totals 14 residues.

This clonotype was observed a handful of times. V gene TRBV28 combines with J gene TRBJ1-4, with a tentative D call TRBD1 (5 bases). CDR1 MDHEN and CDR2 SYDVKM come from the germline V gene. The V end lost 6 bases, the J end lost 0 bases, and 17 bases lay between the germline ends. The CDR3 sequence is 17 residues long. CDR3 in amino acids: CASRGEGRIATNEKLFF. CDR3 bases: TGTGCCAGCAGGGGGGAGGGACGAATTGCAACTAATGAAAAACTGTTTTTT.

This clonotype was detected a few times. The rearrangement uses TRBV2 and TRBJ2-7, with D perhaps TRBD2 (6 bases). The CDR3 sequence is 15 residues long. V was pared by 0 bases and J by 7 bases, with 16 bases between. CDR1 is SNHLY, CDR2 FYNNEI, per germline. CDR3 loop: CASSEASGLPEEQYF. The CDR3 DNA sequence: TGTGCCAGCAGTGAAGCCTCGGGACTGCCTGAAGAGCAGTACTTC. Full variable domain (rest looked up from reference TRBV2 and TRBJ2-7): EPEVTQTPSHQVTQMGQEVILRCVPISNHLYFYWYRQILGQKVEFLVSFYNNEISEKSEIFDDQFSVERPDGSNFTLKIRSTKLEDSAMYFCASSEASGLPEEQYFGPGTRLTVT.

This clonotype occurred many times. The V gene is TRBV2, the J gene TRBJ2-7, with D possibly matching TRBD1 (6 bases). The V gene lost 8 bases and the J gene lost 2 bases, with 19 bases spanning the gap. The V gene's germline CDR1 is SNHLY and CDR2 FYNNEI. CDR3 length equals 15 residues. CDR3 bases: TGTGCCAGCGGCCTTCAGGGGCAGAGGGCCTACGAGCAGTACTTC. Its translation: CASGLQGQRAYEQYF. Looking up the rest from reference TRBV2 and TRBJ2-7 gives the full variable domain: EPEVTQTPSHQVTQMGQEVILRCVPISNHLYFYWYRQILGQKVEFLVSFYNNEISEKSEIFDDQFSVERPDGSNFTLKIRSTKLEDSAMYFCASGLQGQRAYEQYFGPGTRLTVT.

This clonotype was observed many times. The J gene is TRBJ1-1, the V gene TRBV6-1; unclear D gene. Trimming cost V 8 bases and J 1 base, with 11 bases left between them. This CDR3 contains 13 residues. CDR1 is MNHNS, CDR2 SASEGT, per germline. DNA of the CDR3: TGTGCCAGCGAAAGACCCAGGAACACTGAAGCTTTCTTT. Its translation is CASERPRNTEAFF.

The gene calls are TRBV28 and TRBJ2-2; TRBD2 matches 12 bases. The germline gives CDR1 MDHEN, CDR2 SYDVKM. V lost 2 bases, J lost 5 bases, and 6 bases stayed unmatched. This CDR3 has 17 residues. The chain's CDR3 is CASSLILAGGDTGELFF. CDR3 coding DNA: TGTGCCAGCAGTTTAATACTAGCGGGAGGTGATACCGGGGAGCTGTTTTTT.

This clonotype was seen a few times. The CDR3, as DNA: TGTGCCAGCGCCTCTTTAAACCCCTACGAGCAGTACTTC. Amino acid sequence: CASASLNPYEQYF. The gene calls are TRBV14 and TRBJ2-7; unclear D gene. The CDR3 runs 13 residues. V was pared by 8 bases and J by 2 bases, with 13 bases between. From germline, CDR1 is SGHDN and CDR2 FVKESK.

This chain joins TRBV19 and TRBJ1-1; D ambiguous. The CDR3 consists of 13 residues. Germline values: CDR1 LNHDA, CDR2 SQIVND (reference sequence). V was trimmed by 0 bases and J by 8 bases, leaving 10 bases between them. CDR3 DNA sequence: TGTGCCAGTAGTATAGATAGCACGCAGGAAGCTTTCTTT. Amino acid sequence: CASSIDSTQEAFF.

This clonotype was observed at least ten times. The gene calls are TRBV28 and TRBJ1-1, with D unclear. The CDR3 contains 14 residues. V was shortened by 6 bases and J by 4 bases, with 15 bases between the two germline ends. Germline V gene sequence: CDR1 MDHEN, CDR2 SYDVKM. The CDR3 coding sequence is TGTGCCAGCAGCGTGTGGGGATCTGGCACTGAAGCTTTCTTT. Translation gives CASSVWGSGTEAFF. The full variable domain, with the rest looked up from reference TRBV28 and TRBJ1-1, is DVKVTQSSRYLVKRTGEKVFLECVQDMDHENMFWYRQDPGLGLRLIYFSYDVKMKEKGDIPEGYSVSREKKERFSLILESASTNQTSMYLCASSVWGSGTEAFFGQGTRLTVV.

This clonotype was detected ten times or more. The rearrangement joins TRBV2 to TRBJ2-7; D possibly corresponds to TRBD1 (5 bases). The length of the CDR3 is 15 residues. CDR1 is SNHLY, CDR2 FYNNEI, per germline. V lost 3 bases and J lost 0, with 12 bases in between. CDR3 sequence (DNA): TGTGCCAGCAGTGAGGAACAGGCGAACTCCTACGAGCAGTACTTC. This sequence encodes CASSEEQANSYEQYF.

This clonotype came up a few times. The chain uses TRBV30 and TRBJ2-5; 8 bases match TRBD1. V shed 5 bases and J 4 bases; nucleotides not matched to a gene: 6. Germline CDR1 is GTSNPN and CDR2 is SVGIG (reference sequence). The CDR3 has 13 amino acids. The CDR3 sequence: CAWGQGRGETQYF. DNA of the CDR3: TGTGCCTGGGGACAGGGAAGAGGAGAGACCCAGTACTTC. Using reference TRBV30 and TRBJ2-5 for the parts outside the CDR3, the full variable domain is SQTIHQWPATLVQPVGSPLSLECTVEGTSNPNLYWYRQAAGRGLQLLFYSVGIGQISSEVPQNLSASRPQDRQFILSSKKLLLSDSGFYLCAWGQGRGETQYFGPGTRLLVL.

This clonotype was seen a handful of times. The chain carries TRBV15 and TRBJ2-5; D remains unclear. Trimming stripped 1 base from V and 5 bases from J, with 8 bases between. The CDR3 runs 13 residues. CDR1 LNHNV and CDR2 YYDKDF come from the germline V gene (reference sequence). The CDR3 DNA reads as TGTGCCACCAGCAGAGTTCCGCGGGAGACCCAGTACTTC. Translation gives CATSRVPRETQYF.

This clonotype was seen only a few times. The CDR3: CASSGNIIPRGYGYTF. The CDR3 DNA is TGTGCCAGCAGTGGAAATATCATCCCCCGGGGGTATGGCTACACCTTC. The rearrangement links TRBV25-1 to TRBJ1-2, with a weak D call TRBD1 (5 bases). The V and J ends lost 4 bases and 5 bases respectively, with 20 bases between them. Germline V gene lookup returns CDR1 MGHDK and CDR2 SYGVNS. CDR3 size: 16 residues.

This chain joins TRBV7-3 and TRBJ1-1; no definite D call. The CDR3 sequence is 13 residues long. The ends were cut back, 1 base at V and 7 bases at J, with 10 bases in the middle. Germline V gene sequence: CDR1 SGHTA, CDR2 FQGTGA. CDR3 sequence (DNA): TGTGCCAGCAGCTTAAACAGTAAACTTGAAGCTTTCTTT. Translation gives CASSLNSKLEAFF.

The gene calls are TRBV19 and TRBJ1-2; D is undetermined. Looked up from germline, CDR1 is LNHDA and CDR2 is SQIVND (reference sequence). The CDR3 runs to 16 residues. V shed 3 bases and J shed 4 bases, with 18 bases lying between them. As DNA, the CDR3 is TGTGCCAGTAGTATGTCCCCTGGTGGGAGTCTCTATGGCTACACCTTC. Amino acid sequence: CASSMSPGGSLYGYTF.

The sample holds a few counts of this clonotype. The gene calls are TRBV20-1 and TRBJ2-7, with TRBD1 as a possible D gene (5 bases). Germline V gene data show CDR1 as DFQATT and CDR2 as SNEGSKA (reference sequence). V lost 6 bases and J 0 bases, leaving 18 bases between the germline ends. The CDR3 is 15 amino acids. This CDR3 reads CSASHYQGPSYEQYF. CDR3 coding DNA: TGCAGTGCCTCCCATTATCAGGGTCCCTCCTACGAGCAGTACTTC.

In its sample, this clonotype was seen many times. The chain joins TRBV2 to TRBJ1-1, with D unclear. The CDR3 runs to 15 residues. The germline V gene has CDR1 SNHLY and CDR2 FYNNEI. V was trimmed by 7 bases and J by 6 bases, leaving 21 bases between them. For the CDR3, the DNA is TGTGCCAGCAAACGGTCAAAGTTAGGGTTAGCTGAAGCTTTCTTT. Protein sequence: CASKRSKLGLAEAFF.

This chain uses TRBV20-1 with TRBJ1-1; D may be TRBD1 (5 bases). CDR3 length: 14 amino acids. The germline V and J ends were trimmed by 5 bases and 3 bases, with 16 bases remaining between them. The germline gives CDR1 DFQATT, CDR2 SNEGSKA (reference sequence). The CDR3, as DNA: TGCAGTGCTCCCCGATCCGGAGGGGACACTGAAGCTTTCTTT. It translates to CSAPRSGGDTEAFF.

The chain has TRBV30 and TRBJ1-4, with TRBD1 matching 7 bases. CDR1 is GTSNPN, CDR2 SVGIG, per germline (reference sequence). The CDR3 loop spans 12 amino acids. With V trimmed by 5 bases and J by 8 bases, 5 bases remained unmatched. The CDR3 region has the DNA TGTGCCTGGGGGACAGTTGGGGAAAAACTGTTTTTT. It codes for CAWGTVGEKLFF. The variable domain in full, completed from reference TRBV30 and TRBJ1-4, reads SQTIHQWPATLVQPVGSPLSLECTVEGTSNPNLYWYRQAAGRGLQLLFYSVGIGQISSEVPQNLSASRPQDRQFILSSKKLLLSDSGFYLCAWGTVGEKLFFGSGTQLSVL.

Concerning this clonotype: Since a much larger clone is just one base distant, this may be a read error. CDR3 sequence (DNA): TGTGCCAGCAGTGCATTACAGGGCAATCAGCCCCAGCATTTT. The encoded protein is CASSALQGNQPQHF. The chain recombines TRBV12-3 or TRBV12-4 with TRBJ1-5; D may be TRBD1 (5 bases). This CDR3 is built from 14 residues. Deletions cut 5 bases from V and 2 bases from J, with 10 bases between.

V gene TRBV12-3 or TRBV12-4 combines with J gene TRBJ2-7; TRBD1 is a possible D gene (6 bases). This CDR3 spans 13 amino acids. The ends were cut back, 2 bases at V and 2 bases at J, with 7 bases in the middle. Written as DNA, the CDR3 is TGTGCCAGCAGTTTATACAGGGCCTACGAGCAGTACTTC. Translated: CASSLYRAYEQYF.

In this sample, this clonotype turned up a few times. The J gene is TRBJ1-2, the V gene TRBV3-1; the D gene is possibly TRBD1 (5 bases). Germline CDR1 reads LGHDT; CDR2 reads YNNKEL (reference sequence). With 1 base removed from V and 5 bases from J, the gap between germline ends came to 11 bases. The length of the CDR3 is 14 residues. CDR3 region: CASSQGGEMYGYTF. CDR3 coding DNA: TGTGCCAGCAGCCAAGGGGGGGAGATGTATGGCTACACCTTC. Full variable domain (missing parts from reference TRBV3-1 and TRBJ1-2): DTAVSQTPKYLVTQMGNDKSIKCEQNLGHDTMYWYKQDSKKFLKIMFSYNNKELIINETVPNRFSPKSPDKAHLNLHINSLELGDSAVYFCASSQGGEMYGYTFGSGTRLTVV.

The chain joins TRBV12-5 to TRBJ2-5, with D perhaps matching TRBD1 or TRBD2 (6 bases each). The CDR3 loop spans 14 amino acids. Trimming cost V 3 bases and J 1 base, with 9 bases left between them. The germline V gene has CDR1 LGHNT and CDR2 FRNRAP. The CDR3 region is CASGFGGPQETQYF. Here the CDR3 DNA reads TGTGCTAGTGGTTTCGGGGGCCCCCAAGAGACCCAGTACTTC.

This clonotype was detected only a few times. The gene calls are TRBV28 and TRBJ1-2; no clear D gene. CDR1 and CDR2 from the germline V gene are MDHEN and SYDVKM. The CDR3 runs to 16 residues. The V and J ends lost 1 base and 0 bases respectively, with 12 bases between them. CDR3 in DNA: TGTGCCAGCAGTTTATTCGGCCAGGCAGCTAACTATGGCTACACCTTC. Residues: CASSLFGQAANYGYTF.

This clonotype was detected only a few times. The genes are TRBV18 and TRBJ2-5; D might be TRBD1 (6 bases). Germline V lookup: CDR1 KGHSH, CDR2 LQKENI. The V gene lost 0 bases and the J gene lost 6 bases, with 11 bases spanning the gap. The CDR3 runs to 14 residues. The CDR3 protein is CASSPPSGVKTQYF. DNA for the CDR3: TGTGCCAGCTCACCACCGTCAGGGGTAAAGACCCAGTACTTC.